This passage covers 5 T cell receptor beta chains from one sample sequenced in a study of blood T cell repertoires in COVID-19. Measured with immunoSEQ multiplex PCR; TCRdb has only the in-frame clones, and not every one. The data show 500,000 to 600,000 clones, 85% to 90% seen once. Sequencing was carried out using peripheral blood. Source of these receptors: a woman aged 45-59 years with COVID-19, enrolled during active disease.

This chain connects TRBV18 to TRBJ2-6; 9 nucleotides agree with TRBD1. CDR3 length: 17 residues. J gave up 4 bases and V 6 bases, and 10 bases lay outside the gene matches. The germline V gene has CDR1 KGHSH and CDR2 LQKENI. The CDR3 region is CASSRTGVIGGANVLTF. The CDR3 coding sequence is TGTGCCAGCTCCCGGACAGGGGTCATTGGAGGGGCCAACGTCCTGACTTTC.

This clone turned up a few times. The CDR3 is CASSYPMDRGFGYTF. The CDR3 region has the DNA TGTGCCAGCAGCTACCCTATGGACAGGGGATTTGGCTACACCTTC. This rearrangement joins TRBV6-6 to TRBJ1-2; 9 nucleotides match TRBD1. Losses at the gene ends were 6 bases for V and 7 bases for J; bases not matched to a gene: 12. The CDR3 covers 15 residues. Germline assignment: CDR1 MNHNY and CDR2 SVGAGI (reference sequence).

This sequence joins TRBV6-2 or TRBV6-3 and TRBJ1-1; D is ambiguous. The CDR3 is made up of 13 amino acids. The germline V and J ends were trimmed by 1 base and 0 bases, with 3 bases remaining between them. CDR1 and CDR2 from the germline V gene are MNHEY and SVGEGT. CDR3 protein: CASSYYLNTEAFF. The CDR3, as DNA: TGTGCCAGCAGTTACTACTTGAACACTGAAGCTTTCTTT.

The J gene is TRBJ2-3, the V gene TRBV9; a weak D match, TRBD2 (6 bases). The length of the CDR3 is 15 residues. Germline V gene sequence: CDR1 SGDLS, CDR2 YYNGEE. V was trimmed by 0 bases and J by 1 base, leaving 9 bases between them. CDR3 protein: CASSVGGIRTDTQYF. In nucleotides, the CDR3 is TGTGCCAGCAGCGTAGGCGGGATCCGCACAGATACGCAGTATTTT.

This sequence joins TRBV29-1 and TRBJ2-2; D may be TRBD1 (7 bases). Trimming shortened V by 4 bases and J by 6 bases, and 12 bases separated the two germline ends. CDR1 SQVTM and CDR2 ANQGSEA come from the germline V gene. The CDR3 spans 13 residues. CDR3 in amino acids: CSVVRGEPGELFF. CDR3 sequence (DNA): TGCAGCGTTGTCAGGGGGGAGCCCGGGGAGCTGTTTTTT.